Detailed here is one TCR beta chain. Its antigen is unknown. The data derive from a study of shared clonotypes between healthy human individuals. The study, taken as a whole, reports: Larger estimated richness was generally recorded for naive subsets relative to memory subsets.

The data were produced by immunoSEQ multiplex PCR, yet TCRdb's version contains in-frame clones alone and is incomplete. Altogether 950,000 to 1,100,000 clones are present, about three quarters being singletons, with the ten largest covering approximately 1.3%. Healthy adults negative for HIV, lacking recent acute infections or vaccinations, served as donors. The V gene's germline CDR1 is SGDLS and CDR2 YYNGEE. The CDR3 sequence is 14 residues long. Trimming shortened V by 0 bases and J by 6 bases, and 9 bases separated the two germline ends. This TCR derives from a man younger than 35 in good health. The specimen sequenced was memory CD4+ T cells sorted from blood. The subset denotes: CD45RA-negative fraction. The rearrangement uses TRBV9 and TRBJ2-2; D gene uncertain. The CDR3 nucleotides read TGTGCCAGCAGCGTAGGTGGATCGGCCGGGGAGCTGTTTTTT. This sequence encodes CASSVGGSAGELFF.